The 9 T cell receptor beta chains in this list originate from one sample, sequenced in a study of cytotoxic CD8 clonotypes in ibrutinib-treated CLL. Produced via immunoSEQ multiplex PCR; TCRdb's table is partial and in-frame only. Seen here are 50,000 to 75,000 clones, over 60% observed once, and the top ten hold about 45%. The material was PBMCs, obtained after 12 months of ibrutinib treatment. Receptors were obtained from a human donor with chronic lymphocytic leukemia.

Turning to this clone: Other DNA sequences from this sample encode an identical CDR3 as well. The CDR3 region has the DNA TGTGCCAGCAGCCCGACAGTGAACACTGAAGCTTTCTTT. It encodes CASSPTVNTEAFF. V gene TRBV7-2 combines with J gene TRBJ1-1; tentatively, D is TRBD1 (5 bases). The V end lost 5 bases, the J end lost 0 bases, and 7 bases lay between the germline ends. This CDR3 has 13 amino acids. The germline V gene has CDR1 SGHTA and CDR2 FQGNSA. Complete variable domain (other parts from reference TRBV7-2 and TRBJ1-1): GAGVSQSPSNKVTEKGKDVELRCDPISGHTALYWYRQSLGQGLEFLIYFQGNSAPDKSGLPSDRFSAERTGGSVSTLTIQRTQQEDSAVYLCASSPTVNTEAFFGQGTRLTVV.

This chain connects TRBV10-3 to TRBJ2-1; D may be TRBD1 or TRBD2 (5 bases each). The germline gives CDR1 ENHRY, CDR2 SYGVKD. V shed 8 bases and J shed 8 bases, with 10 bases lying between them. CDR3 length: 11 amino acids. For the CDR3, the DNA is TGTGCCATCCGGGGCCCCCATGAGCAGTTCTTC. Its translation: CAIRGPHEQFF.

The V call is TRBV27, the J call TRBJ2-7; no clear D gene. V lost 3 bases and J 4 bases, leaving 4 bases between the germline ends. This CDR3 spans 11 amino acids. Germline V gene sequence: CDR1 MNHEY, CDR2 SMNVEV (reference sequence). The CDR3 bases are TGTGCCAGCAGTTTGATATACGAGCAGTACTTC. Translating gives CASSLIYEQYF.

The chain employs TRBV4-2 and TRBJ2-2, with 10 bases aligning to TRBD2. This CDR3 region has 16 residues. The V segment lost 3 bases and the J segment 3 bases; nucleotides outside the gene matches: 4. CDR1 and CDR2 from the germline V gene are LGHNA and YNFKEQ. The CDR3 sequence: CASSHRAGGDTGELFF. The CDR3 nucleotides are TGTGCCAGCAGCCACCGAGCGGGAGGGGACACCGGGGAGCTGTTTTTT.

This clone was counted a single time. The chain has TRBV2 and TRBJ2-1, with 9 bases matching TRBD1. Germline CDR1 and CDR2: SNHLY and FYNNEI. CDR3 size: 15 residues. Trimming cost V 5 bases and J 7 bases; bases outside gene matches: 9. Here the CDR3 reads CASSNSGTGRNEQFF. CDR3 DNA sequence: TGTGCCAGCAGTAACTCCGGGACAGGGAGAAATGAGCAGTTCTTC.

The chain is built from TRBV28 and TRBJ2-7; D not resolved. This CDR3 contains 14 residues. The V and J ends lost 7 bases and 3 bases respectively, with 16 bases between them. Germline-derived CDR1 and CDR2 are MDHEN and SYDVKM. In DNA form, the CDR3 reads TGTGCCAGCAAGGACCGGCAGGTTTTCTACGAGCAGTACTTC. Its protein product is CASKDRQVFYEQYF.

This clone showed up just once. The J gene is TRBJ1-5, the V gene TRBV5-6; no reliable D call. Germline loops: CDR1 SGHDT, CDR2 YYEEEE. CDR3 size: 15 residues. Between the trimmed V and J ends, which lost 0 bases and 3 bases, there was a span of 10 bases. The CDR3 here is CASSLAGGPNQPQHF. The DNA for the CDR3 is TGTGCCAGCAGCTTGGCGGGAGGCCCCAATCAGCCCCAGCATTTT.

DNA for the CDR3: TGCGCCAGCAGCTTGGAACAGGCCCCCTACGAGCAGTACTTC. Protein product: CASSLEQAPYEQYF. The rearrangement joins TRBV5-1 to TRBJ2-7, with TRBD1 as a possible D gene (5 bases). This CDR3 comprises 14 residues. The V end was cut by 0 bases, the J end by 2 bases, with 9 bases between. In germline, CDR1 is SGHRS, CDR2 YFSETQ.

Regarding this clone: An end of the junction differs from the germline gene, which may be a read error. The chain couples TRBV13 to TRBJ2-7; 8 bases line up with TRBD1. Per the germline V gene, CDR1 is PRHDT and CDR2 is FYEKMQ (reference sequence). CDR3 size: 13 residues. The CDR3: CASSVGQGYEQYF. Written as DNA, the CDR3 is TGTGCCAGCAGCGTAGGACAGGGCTACGAGCAGTACTTC.